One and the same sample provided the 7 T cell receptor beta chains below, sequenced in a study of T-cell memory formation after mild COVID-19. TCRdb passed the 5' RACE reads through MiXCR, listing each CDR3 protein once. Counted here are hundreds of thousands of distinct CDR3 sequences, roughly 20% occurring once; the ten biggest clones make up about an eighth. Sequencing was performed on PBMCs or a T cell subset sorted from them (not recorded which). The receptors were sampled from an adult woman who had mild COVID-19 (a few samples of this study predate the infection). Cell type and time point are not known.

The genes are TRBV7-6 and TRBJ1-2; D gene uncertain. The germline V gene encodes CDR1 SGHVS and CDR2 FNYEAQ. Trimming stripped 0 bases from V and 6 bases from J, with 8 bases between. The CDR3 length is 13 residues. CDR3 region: CASSLASSHGYTF. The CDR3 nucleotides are TGTGCCAGCAGCTTAGCCAGCTCCCATGGCTACACCTTC.

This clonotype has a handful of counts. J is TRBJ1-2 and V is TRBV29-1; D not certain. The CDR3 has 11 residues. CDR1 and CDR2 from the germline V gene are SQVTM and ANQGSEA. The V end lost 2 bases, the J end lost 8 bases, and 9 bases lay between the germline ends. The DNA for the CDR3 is TGCAGCGTTGAAAAGGACGACGGCTACACCTTC. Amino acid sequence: CSVEKDDGYTF.

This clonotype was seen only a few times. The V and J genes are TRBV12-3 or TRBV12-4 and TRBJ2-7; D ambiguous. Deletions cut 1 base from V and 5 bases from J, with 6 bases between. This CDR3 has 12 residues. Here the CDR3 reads CASSLGWNEQYF. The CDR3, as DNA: TGTGCCAGCAGTTTAGGGTGGAACGAGCAGTACTTC.

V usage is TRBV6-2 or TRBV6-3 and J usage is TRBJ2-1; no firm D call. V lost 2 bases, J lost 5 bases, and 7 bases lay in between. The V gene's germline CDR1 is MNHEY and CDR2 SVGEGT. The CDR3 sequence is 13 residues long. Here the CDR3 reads CASSYHPNNEQFF. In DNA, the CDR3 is TGTGCCAGCAGTTACCACCCCAACAATGAGCAGTTCTTC.

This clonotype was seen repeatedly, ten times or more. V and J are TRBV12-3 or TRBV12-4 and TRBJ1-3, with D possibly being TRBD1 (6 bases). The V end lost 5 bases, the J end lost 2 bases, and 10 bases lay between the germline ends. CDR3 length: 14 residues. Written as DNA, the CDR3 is TGTGCCAGCAGTCAACAGGGAGCTGGAAACACCATATATTTT. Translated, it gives CASSQQGAGNTIYF.

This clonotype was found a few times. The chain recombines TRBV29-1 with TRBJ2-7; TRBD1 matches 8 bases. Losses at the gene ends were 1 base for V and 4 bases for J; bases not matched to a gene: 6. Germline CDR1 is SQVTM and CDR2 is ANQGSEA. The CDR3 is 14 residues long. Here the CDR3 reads CSVEAGTGFYEQYF. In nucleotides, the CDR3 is TGCAGCGTTGAAGCGGGGACAGGTTTTTACGAGCAGTACTTC.

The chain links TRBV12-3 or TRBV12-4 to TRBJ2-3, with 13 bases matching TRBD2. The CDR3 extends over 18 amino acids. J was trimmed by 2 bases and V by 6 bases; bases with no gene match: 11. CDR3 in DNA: TGTGCCAGCAGCTCCGGGACTAGCGGGGAGAGGGACACAGATACGCAGTATTTT. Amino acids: CASSSGTSGERDTDTQYF.